This is a list of T cell receptor beta chains from one sample in a study of cytomegalovirus exposure and HLA in healthy donors. Only in-frame clones appear in the TCRdb table, and some are missing; sequencing was by immunoSEQ multiplex PCR. In total, the table holds 150,000 to 250,000 clones. The sample was PBMCs. Receptors originate from a boy between 10 and 17 years old in good health and CMV-seronegative. Both conserved end residues are part of each CDR3. The order of the fields is CDR3 DNA, CDR3 protein, J gene, CDR3 length, V gene, D gene. The D gene is left open where the match is weak.

DNA: TGTGCCAGCAGCGGTAGCGGGGGGAGAGATACGCAGTATTTT
CDR3: CASSGSGGRDTQYF
J: TRBJ2-3
length: 14
V: TRBV9
D: TRBD2

DNA: TGTGCCAGCAGCCAAAGGCGGGATGGCGCTAACTATGGCTACACCTTC
CDR3: CASSQRRDGANYGYTF
J: TRBJ1-2
length: 16
V: TRBV14
D: -

DNA: TGTGCCAGCTCCCTCGGGCCCCTTGACAGTCTTGGGGCCTACGAGCAGTACTTC
CDR3: CASSLGPLDSLGAYEQYF
J: TRBJ2-7
length: 18
V: TRBV18
D: -

DNA: TGCGCCAGCAGCTTGGCCTTACAGGCGAACACTGAAGCTTTCTTT
CDR3: CASSLALQANTEAFF
J: TRBJ1-1
length: 15
V: TRBV5-1
D: -

DNA: TGTGCCAGCAGGGTGAGTGGGGGCGAGCAGTACTTC
CDR3: CASRVSGGEQYF
J: TRBJ2-7
length: 12
V: TRBV5-4
D: -

DNA: TGTGCCAGCAACCCCGGGGGGGATACGCAGTATTTT
CDR3: CASNPGGDTQYF
J: TRBJ2-3
length: 12
V: TRBV6-5
D: TRBD2

DNA: TGTGCCAGCAGTGAAGCGCGGGGAGCCTACGAGCAGTACTTC
CDR3: CASSEARGAYEQYF
J: TRBJ2-7
length: 14
V: TRBV6-1
D: -

DNA: TGTGCCAGCAGCTTGGAGACAGGTGGGAATTCACCCCTCCACTTT
CDR3: CASSLETGGNSPLHF
J: TRBJ1-6
length: 15
V: TRBV5-6
D: -

DNA: TGTGCCAGCACGACCTTAACAGGGGGATGGGAGCAGTACTTC
CDR3: CASTTLTGGWEQYF
J: TRBJ2-7
length: 14
V: TRBV5-6
D: TRBD1

DNA: TGTGCCAGCTCACTTAAGGGGGGGCCCACTGAAGCTTTCTTT
CDR3: CASSLKGGPTEAFF
J: TRBJ1-1
length: 14
V: TRBV18
D: -

DNA: TGTGCCTCACGACAGGGGGCAGGCGACTATGGCTACACCTTC
CDR3: CASRQGAGDYGYTF
J: TRBJ1-2
length: 14
V: TRBV10-3
D: TRBD1

DNA: TGTGCCAGCAGCTTGGGACAGGGGGTAGCGTCTGGGGCCAACGTCCTGACTTTC
CDR3: CASSLGQGVASGANVLTF
J: TRBJ2-6
length: 18
V: TRBV5-4
D: TRBD1

DNA: TGTGCCAGCAGCAAACAGGGGGCGGGCGTCAAGCCAGATACGCAGTATTTT
CDR3: CASSKQGAGVKPDTQYF
J: TRBJ2-3
length: 17
V: TRBV11-1
D: TRBD1

DNA: TGTGCCAGCAGTTCTCCAGGATCGGTCTACAATGAGCAGTTCTTC
CDR3: CASSSPGSVYNEQFF
J: TRBJ2-1
length: 15
V: TRBV27
D: -

DNA: TGTGCCATCTCTTGGGGGGGTGGAACTGAAGCTTTCTTT
CDR3: CAISWGGGTEAFF
J: TRBJ1-1
length: 13
V: TRBV6-6
D: -

DNA: TGTGCCAGCAGTCAACAGGGATACAATCAGCCCCAGCATTTT
CDR3: CASSQQGYNQPQHF
J: TRBJ1-5
length: 14
V: TRBV6-6
D: -

DNA: TGCGCCAGCAGCTTGGAGGGCAGGGGGGACTATGGCTACACCTTC
CDR3: CASSLEGRGDYGYTF
J: TRBJ1-2
length: 15
V: TRBV5-1
D: TRBD1

DNA: TGTGCCAGCAGCCTAATAAGCGGGGGTGATCCGAACGGGGAGCTGTTTTTT
CDR3: CASSLISGGDPNGELFF
J: TRBJ2-2
length: 17
V: TRBV4-2
D: TRBD2

DNA: TGTGCCAGTAGTGGGGCTCCTGGGGCCAACGTCCTGACTTTC
CDR3: CASSGAPGANVLTF
J: TRBJ2-6
length: 14
V: TRBV19
D: -

DNA: TGTGCCAGCAGCTGGAGGGTGACAGGGGAGGAGCTGTTTTTT
CDR3: CASSWRVTGEELFF
J: TRBJ2-2
length: 14
V: TRBV5-6
D: TRBD1

DNA: TGTGCCAGCAGCTTAATCACGGACTATGGCTACACCTTC
CDR3: CASSLITDYGYTF
J: TRBJ1-2
length: 13
V: TRBV7-2
D: -

DNA: TGTGCCAGCTCACCCCGCGGCAGTTATGGCTACACCTTC
CDR3: CASSPRGSYGYTF
J: TRBJ1-2
length: 13
V: TRBV18
D: -

DNA: TGTGCCAGCGGCTCCCAACCAACTAATGAAAAACTGTTTTTT
CDR3: CASGSQPTNEKLFF
J: TRBJ1-4
length: 14
V: TRBV6-1
D: -

DNA: TGTGCCAGCAGTTACTACGGGACAGGGGATTCCTACGAGCAGTACTTC
CDR3: CASSYYGTGDSYEQYF
J: TRBJ2-7
length: 16
V: TRBV6-5
D: TRBD1

DNA: TGTGCCAGCAGTGAACGAACAGCAACTAATGAAAAACTGTTTTTT
CDR3: CASSERTATNEKLFF
J: TRBJ1-4
length: 15
V: TRBV6-1
D: -

DNA: TGTGCCAGCAGCCAAGTCGGCGGGGGGAAGGGAGAGACCCAGTACTTC
CDR3: CASSQVGGGKGETQYF
J: TRBJ2-5
length: 16
V: TRBV14
D: TRBD2

DNA: TGTGCCAGCAGGACCACAGGGGCTTGGGTTTCATATGGCTACACCTTC
CDR3: CASRTTGAWVSYGYTF
J: TRBJ1-2
length: 16
V: TRBV2
D: TRBD1

DNA: TGTGCCAGCAGTGCGGGACTAGCAATAGAGACCCAGTACTTC
CDR3: CASSAGLAIETQYF
J: TRBJ2-5
length: 14
V: TRBV6-1
D: TRBD2

DNA: TGTGCCAGCTGGGAGCGGGGGGGAAGTCATACGCAGTATTTT
CDR3: CASWERGGSHTQYF
J: TRBJ2-3
length: 14
V: TRBV28
D: TRBD2

DNA: TGTGCCAGCAGCCTGCGGGCAGATACGCAGTATTTT
CDR3: CASSLRADTQYF
J: TRBJ2-3
length: 12
V: TRBV4-2
D: -

DNA: TGTGCCAGCAGCCAAGATGGGACTAGCTCCTACAATGAGCAGTTCTTC
CDR3: CASSQDGTSSYNEQFF
J: TRBJ2-1
length: 16
V: TRBV4-2
D: TRBD2

DNA: TGTGCCAGCAGGAGAGGTGGTAATGGAAACACCATATATTTT
CDR3: CASRRGGNGNTIYF
J: TRBJ1-3
length: 14
V: TRBV27
D: -

DNA: TGTGCCAGCAGCTTAGGAGGTATCGCCGGGGAGCTGTTTTTT
CDR3: CASSLGGIAGELFF
J: TRBJ2-2
length: 14
V: TRBV7-9
D: -

DNA: TGTGCCAGCAGCGAATCTATCACAGGGGCTAAGAATGAGCAGTTCTTC
CDR3: CASSESITGAKNEQFF
J: TRBJ2-1
length: 16
V: TRBV9
D: TRBD1

DNA: TGTGCCAGCTCACCGACAGTATACGAGCAGTACTTC
CDR3: CASSPTVYEQYF
J: TRBJ2-7
length: 12
V: TRBV18
D: -

DNA: TGTGCCTGGAGGGAGACAGGCTTGAAGACCCAGTACTTC
CDR3: CAWRETGLKTQYF
J: TRBJ2-5
length: 13
V: TRBV30
D: -

DNA: TGCGCCAGCAGCTTGGTAGCGGGGGTTTGGGAGCAGTTCTTC
CDR3: CASSLVAGVWEQFF
J: TRBJ2-1
length: 14
V: TRBV5-1
D: TRBD2

DNA: TGCGCCAGCAGCTTGGATGACAGTCAGCCCCAGCATTTT
CDR3: CASSLDDSQPQHF
J: TRBJ1-5
length: 13
V: TRBV5-1
D: -

DNA: TGTGCCAGCTCCCCCACAGGGGCTCTTAACTATGGCTACACCTTC
CDR3: CASSPTGALNYGYTF
J: TRBJ1-2
length: 15
V: TRBV18
D: TRBD1

DNA: TGTGCCAGCAGCTTACCCCCGGGGACAGGGAGGTACGAGCAGTACTTC
CDR3: CASSLPPGTGRYEQYF
J: TRBJ2-7
length: 16
V: TRBV7-9
D: TRBD1

DNA: TGTGCCAGCAGTCAAAATGACAGGGTGTCTTTAGGAGGAGATACGCAGTATTTT
CDR3: CASSQNDRVSLGGDTQYF
J: TRBJ2-3
length: 18
V: TRBV27
D: TRBD1

DNA: TGTGCCAGCAGCGTCGGTCAGGGGGGTTACGAGCAGTACTTC
CDR3: CASSVGQGGYEQYF
J: TRBJ2-7
length: 14
V: TRBV9
D: -

DNA: TGCGCCAGCGGTAGAGGACGTGGGGCCTTT
CDR3: CASGRGRGAF
J: TRBJ1-6
length: 10
V: TRBV5-1
D: -

DNA: TGTGCCACCAGCAGCCCCTGGGGCGGGGGGGCTCCAGATACGCAGTATTTT
CDR3: CATSSPWGGGAPDTQYF
J: TRBJ2-3
length: 17
V: TRBV15
D: TRBD2

DNA: TGCGCCAGCAGCCAAGAGGGACTAGCGGGGGGAATGGGGGAGACCCAGTACTTC
CDR3: CASSQEGLAGGMGETQYF
J: TRBJ2-5
length: 18
V: TRBV4-1
D: TRBD2

DNA: TGTGCCAGCAGCGTAGGCGGCGGGGTTATCGCAGAGACCCAGTACTTC
CDR3: CASSVGGGVIAETQYF
J: TRBJ2-5
length: 16
V: TRBV9
D: -

DNA: TGCGCCAGCAGCTTGGGGTCTACAGGGGGCCTAACTGAAGCTTTCTTT
CDR3: CASSLGSTGGLTEAFF
J: TRBJ1-1
length: 16
V: TRBV5-1
D: TRBD1

DNA: TGTGCCAGCAGCGTAGGGGGGACAGGGAGGACCACAGATACGCAGTATTTT
CDR3: CASSVGGTGRTTDTQYF
J: TRBJ2-3
length: 17
V: TRBV9
D: TRBD1

DNA: TGTGCCGCTGGGACCAGACAGGGGACTGCAAATGGCTACACCTTC
CDR3: CAAGTRQGTANGYTF
J: TRBJ1-2
length: 15
V: TRBV6-1
D: TRBD1

DNA: TGTGCCAGCAGCTTTTACGGAGAGACCCAGTACTTC
CDR3: CASSFYGETQYF
J: TRBJ2-5
length: 12
V: TRBV7-2
D: -

DNA: TGTGCCAGCAGCTTAGGGACAGGGGTCTCTAATTCACCCCTCCACTTT
CDR3: CASSLGTGVSNSPLHF
J: TRBJ1-6
length: 16
V: TRBV7-2
D: TRBD1